This TCR beta chain was observed in a study of blood T cell repertoires in COVID-19. With 5 bases removed from V and 5 bases from J, the gap between germline ends came to 13 bases. The length of the CDR3 is 14 residues. From germline, CDR1 is SNHLY and CDR2 FYNNEI. Produced via immunoSEQ multiplex PCR; TCRdb's table is partial and in-frame only. The table lists fewer than 350,000 clones, 80% to 90% of them singletons, with approximately 4.4% in the top ten. The chain carries TRBV2 and TRBJ1-5; D might be TRBD1 (5 bases). The sequenced sample was PBMCs or T cells enriched from blood (not recorded which). This receptor was taken from a woman between 35 and 50 years old with acute COVID-19. CDR3 bases: TGTGCCAGCAGTAAGGTCGGGGGTGATCAGCCCCAGCATTTT. Translation gives CASSKVGGDQPQHF.